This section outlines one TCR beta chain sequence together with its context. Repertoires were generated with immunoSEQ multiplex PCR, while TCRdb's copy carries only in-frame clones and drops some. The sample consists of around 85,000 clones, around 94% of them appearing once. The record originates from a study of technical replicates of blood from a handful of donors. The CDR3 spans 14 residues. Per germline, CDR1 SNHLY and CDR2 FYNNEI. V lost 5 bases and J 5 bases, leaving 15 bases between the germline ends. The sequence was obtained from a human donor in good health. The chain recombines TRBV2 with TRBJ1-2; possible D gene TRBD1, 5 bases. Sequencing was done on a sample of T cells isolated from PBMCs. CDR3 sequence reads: CASSPEGAAYGYTF. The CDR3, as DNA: TGTGCCAGCAGTCCGGAAGGGGCGGCTTATGGCTACACCTTC.